These 28 T cell receptor beta chains share one sample of origin, sequenced in a study of regulatory T cells in long-lasting Graves disease. Indicated time point: persistent/refractory GD, antithyroid drugs over 5 years with positive TRAb. The TCR library was made from RNA that had been extracted from PBMCs in TRIzol. Library construction for TCR beta used iRepertoire HTBI primers and Arm-PCR of CDR3 regions. TCRdb reprocessed the multiplex PCR reads with MiXCR, giving one entry per CDR3 protein. The repertoire holds 600,000 to 850,000 distinct CDR3 sequences, with roughly 30% as singletons. The sequences come from peripheral blood mononuclear cells (PBMCs), collected when the disease was refractory, from a patient treated with antithyroid drugs. The origin of the receptors is a female donor with Graves disease.

This chain uses TRBV28 with TRBJ1-2; D may be TRBD1 (6 bases). Trimming removed 6 bases at V and 4 bases at J, with 21 bases between. Germline V gene sequence: CDR1 MDHEN, CDR2 SYDVKM. The length of the CDR3 is 16 residues. The CDR3 DNA is TGTGCCAGCAGCCTCCCCCTCGGGCGGGGGGCCTATGGCTACACCTTC. As protein: CASSLPLGRGAYGYTF.

This clonotype was observed at least ten times. Here the CDR3 reads CASSDVWTGGTFRAEAFF. DNA of the CDR3: TGTGCCAGCAGTGATGTATGGACAGGGGGCACGTTTAGGGCTGAAGCTTTCTTT. This chain joins TRBV2 and TRBJ1-1; 11 positions match TRBD1. The length of the CDR3 is 18 residues. Germline CDR1 reads SNHLY; CDR2 reads FYNNEI. Trimming cost V 3 bases and J 6 bases; bases outside gene matches: 15.

The table lists this clonotype with a few counts. The chain recombines TRBV12-5 with TRBJ2-4; 7 bases align to TRBD1. From germline, CDR1 is LGHNT and CDR2 FRNRAP. The CDR3 covers 14 residues. V shed 7 bases, J shed 7 bases, and the junction held 10 bases outside the gene matches. The CDR3, as DNA: TGTGCTAGTGCCCCTACGGGCAGGGGGAACATTCAGTACTTC. This encodes CASAPTGRGNIQYF. The full variable domain, completed using reference TRBV12-5 and TRBJ2-4, is DARVTQTPRHKVTEMGQEVTMRCQPILGHNTVFWYRQTMMQGLELLAYFRNRAPLDDSGMPKDRFSAEMPDATLATLKIQPSEPRDSAVYFCASAPTGRGNIQYFGAGTRLSVL.

In its sample, this clonotype was seen a few times. The rearrangement links TRBV5-1 to TRBJ1-4; 10 nucleotides line up with TRBD1. Germline V gene lookup returns CDR1 SGHRS and CDR2 YFSETQ. Losses at the gene ends were 6 bases for V and 6 bases for J; bases not matched to a gene: 5. The CDR3 extends over 14 amino acids. CDR3 bases: TGCGCCAGCAACTCCGGGACAGGGGATGAAAAACTGTTTTTT. It yields the protein CASNSGTGDEKLFF.

Regarding this clonotype: This clone may be a read error of a much larger clone one base away. The rearrangement joins TRBV2 to TRBJ2-5; possibly TRBD2 for D (6 bases). Trimming removed 4 bases from V and 7 bases from J, with 13 bases in between. CDR1 is SNHLY and CDR2 is FYNNEI in the germline V gene. The CDR3 contains 13 residues. The CDR3 DNA follows: TGTGCCAGCAGTGCGACTAGGCTTGGGACCCAGTACTTC. Translated: CASSATRLGTQYF.

This chain joins TRBV6-1 and TRBJ2-3; D may be TRBD2 (6 bases). Germline CDR1 MNHNS, CDR2 SASEGT. Trimming removed 7 bases from V and 4 bases from J, with 15 bases in between. This CDR3 has 14 amino acids. Here the CDR3 DNA reads TGTGCCAGCACTCCGACAAGCGGGTCAGATACGCAGTATTTT. Its translation is CASTPTSGSDTQYF.

Concerning this clonotype itself: With a much larger clone just one base away, this may be a read error. The chain is built from TRBV9 and TRBJ1-4; a weak D match, TRBD1 (5 bases). CDR3 size: 16 residues. The germline V and J ends were trimmed by 4 bases and 6 bases, with 19 bases remaining between them. Germline V gene lookup returns CDR1 SGDLS and CDR2 YYNGEE. The CDR3 sequence: CASSLGQSYSDEKLFF. CDR3 DNA: TGTGCCAGCAGCTTAGGACAATCCTATTCGGATGAAAAACTGTTTTTT. The full variable domain, with the rest looked up from reference TRBV9 and TRBJ1-4, is DSGVTQTPKHLITATGQRVTLRCSPRSGDLSVYWYQQSLDQGLQFLIQYYNGEERAKGNILERFSAQQFPDLHSELNLSSLELGDSALYFCASSLGQSYSDEKLFFGSGTQLSVL.

V usage is TRBV7-2 and J usage is TRBJ1-5; D not certain. Trimming removed 5 bases from V and 3 bases from J, with 8 bases in between. Germline V gene sequence: CDR1 SGHTA, CDR2 FQGNSA. The CDR3 runs to 13 residues. CDR3 in DNA: TGTGCCAGCAGCCCCATGATCAATCAGCCCCAGCATTTT. This encodes CASSPMINQPQHF.

The genes are TRBV6-1 and TRBJ1-2; D gene ambiguous. Germline CDR1 reads MNHNS; CDR2 reads SASEGT. The CDR3 runs to 13 residues. Trimming stripped 6 bases from V and 5 bases from J, with 13 bases between. In DNA form, the CDR3 reads TGTGCCAGCAGGCCCCGGGAAGGGTATGGCTACACCTTC. Its protein is CASRPREGYGYTF.

In DNA, the CDR3 is TGTGCCAGCAGCCGGCCGGGACCCAATAATTCACCCCTCCACTTT. This codes for CASSRPGPNNSPLHF. The chain is built from TRBV6-1 and TRBJ1-6; weak D call: TRBD1 (5 bases). This CDR3 is built from 15 residues. V dropped 6 bases and J dropped 5 bases, with 14 bases sitting between them. In germline, CDR1 is MNHNS, CDR2 SASEGT.

This clonotype has a handful of counts. The J gene is TRBJ2-5, the V gene TRBV27, with 9 bases that match TRBD2. The J segment lost 6 bases and the V segment lost 4 bases, leaving 9 bases of the junction unmatched. CDR1 is MNHEY, CDR2 SMNVEV, per germline (reference sequence). The CDR3 has 15 residues. CDR3 nucleotides: TGTGCCAGCAGTTGGGCTAGCGGGAATTTGAAGACCCAGTACTTC. Translated: CASSWASGNLKTQYF.

The sample holds many counts of this clonotype. This chain connects TRBV6-1 to TRBJ1-1; 8 nucleotides match TRBD1. With 6 bases clipped from V and 1 base from J, the junction kept 16 bases outside the gene matches. Germline lookup yields CDR1 MNHNS and CDR2 SASEGT. This CDR3 has 18 residues. The CDR3 coding sequence is TGTGCCAGCAGCGCCTACGGGACAGGCCCACTTACGAACACTGAAGCTTTCTTT. Its translation is CASSAYGTGPLTNTEAFF.

The V call is TRBV3-1, the J call TRBJ1-1, with 7 bases identical to TRBD1. In germline, CDR1 is LGHDT, CDR2 YNNKEL (reference sequence). The V and J ends lost 3 bases and 4 bases, in that order; junction bases with no gene match: 5. The CDR3 runs to 14 residues. CDR3 nucleotides: TGTGCCAGCAGCCACCTTAACAGGGGCACTGAAGCTTTCTTT. This translates into CASSHLNRGTEAFF.

V gene TRBV29-1 combines with J gene TRBJ2-3, with a weak D call TRBD2 (5 bases). The CDR3 is 17 amino acids. Germline V lookup: CDR1 SQVTM, CDR2 ANQGSEA. The V end lost 4 bases, the J end lost 2 bases, and 22 bases lay between the germline ends. CDR3 nucleotides: TGCAGCGTTGGTGCCGACGGGAATGGGTGGTTCACAGATACGCAGTATTTT. Amino acid sequence: CSVGADGNGWFTDTQYF.

The chain joins TRBV30 to TRBJ2-2; 12 positions agree with TRBD1. Trimming removed 3 bases from V and 6 bases from J; junction bases left unmatched: 5. Germline assignment: CDR1 GTSNPN and CDR2 SVGIG (reference sequence). The CDR3 has 15 amino acids. The chain's CDR3 is CAWRGDRGRAGELFF. For the CDR3, the DNA is TGTGCCTGGAGGGGGGACAGGGGGCGGGCCGGGGAGCTGTTTTTT. Complete variable domain (other parts from reference TRBV30 and TRBJ2-2): SQTIHQWPATLVQPVGSPLSLECTVEGTSNPNLYWYRQAAGRGLQLLFYSVGIGQISSEVPQNLSASRPQDRQFILSSKKLLLSDSGFYLCAWRGDRGRAGELFFGEGSRLTVL.

This clonotype was seen once. The chain uses TRBV5-1 and TRBJ2-1; possibly TRBD1 for D (6 bases). Germline V CDR1 and CDR2: SGHRS, YFSETQ. The germline V and J ends were trimmed by 4 bases and 8 bases, with 22 bases remaining between them. This CDR3 contains 16 residues. The CDR3 nucleotides read TGCGCCAGCAGCCTATCCGTGACAGGCGAGATCCATGAGCAGTTCTTC. Translated: CASSLSVTGEIHEQFF.

A remark on this clonotype: A much larger clone sits a single nucleotide away, making a read error possible. The chain has TRBV12-3 or TRBV12-4 and TRBJ1-2; D gene ambiguous. The ends were cut back, 1 base at V and 7 bases at J, with 13 bases in the middle. The CDR3 covers 14 residues. The chain's CDR3 is CASSLVSSHCGYTF. The CDR3 region has the DNA TGTGCCAGCAGTTTAGTAAGCAGTCACTGTGGCTACACCTTC.

This rearrangement joins TRBV7-7 to TRBJ2-5; tentative D call: TRBD2 (6 bases). The CDR3 is 15 residues long. Between the trimmed V and J ends, which lost 4 bases and 1 base, there was a span of 13 bases. In germline, CDR1 is SSHAT, CDR2 FNYEAQ (reference sequence). The CDR3 nucleotides are TGTGCCAGCAGCTCAATTGGGACTTCCCAAGAGACCCAGTACTTC. The encoded protein is CASSSIGTSQETQYF.

This sequence joins TRBV12-3 or TRBV12-4 and TRBJ1-5, with D possibly matching TRBD1 (5 bases). The CDR3 has 15 residues. Trimming left V 1 base short and J 0 bases short, with 7 bases between. CDR3 nucleotides: TGTGCCAGCAGTTTAGATGGGGCTAGCAATCAGCCCCAGCATTTT. Translated, it gives CASSLDGASNQPQHF.

The chain is built from TRBV29-1 and TRBJ2-5; possibly TRBD1 or TRBD2 for D (5 bases each). CDR3 size: 13 residues. Germline V lookup: CDR1 SQVTM, CDR2 ANQGSEA. Trimming removed 7 bases at V and 8 bases at J, with 20 bases between. DNA for the CDR3: TGCAGCGGGAACCGGGACGGCATAACCACCCAGTACTTC. Encoded protein: CSGNRDGITTQYF.

This clonotype was detected a few times. V usage is TRBV5-1 and J usage is TRBJ2-2; D ambiguous. Germline CDR1 is SGHRS and CDR2 is YFSETQ. The CDR3 is made up of 12 amino acids. Trimming cost V 4 bases and J 11 bases, with 12 bases left between them. CDR3 DNA: TGCGCCAGCAGCCCCGGATGGTCCGAGCTGTTTTTT. Translated, it gives CASSPGWSELFF.

This clonotype occurred a few times. The CDR3 loop reads CASSEPQRIVGSPLHF. CDR3 DNA: TGTGCCAGCAGTGAACCGCAGAGGATCGTAGGGTCACCCCTCCACTTT. The chain combines TRBV6-1 with TRBJ1-6; D gene ambiguous. The CDR3 consists of 16 residues. Germline V gene data show CDR1 as MNHNS and CDR2 as SASEGT. Trimming stripped 2 bases from V and 10 bases from J, with 18 bases between.

This chain connects TRBV7-8 to TRBJ1-5; TRBD1 agrees at 7 bases. Germline trimming cut 5 bases from V and 5 bases from J; bases unmatched to any gene: 12. The CDR3 contains 16 residues. In germline, CDR1 is SGHVS, CDR2 FQNEAQ. The CDR3 loop reads CASSQGVLDSDQPQHF. CDR3 sequence (DNA): TGTGCCAGCAGCCAGGGGGTCCTAGATTCCGATCAGCCCCAGCATTTT.

This clonotype has more than one count but fewer than ten. V usage is TRBV29-1 and J usage is TRBJ1-1; D perhaps matches TRBD1 (5 bases). Germline lookup yields CDR1 SQVTM and CDR2 ANQGSEA. The CDR3 sequence is 17 residues long. V was pared by 1 base and J by 6 bases, with 24 bases between. The CDR3 protein is CSVEVPPRAGWGSEAFF. DNA for the CDR3: TGCAGCGTTGAAGTTCCACCGCGGGCAGGATGGGGCTCTGAAGCTTTCTTT.

The rearrangement uses TRBV29-1 and TRBJ1-1; possible D gene TRBD1, 5 bases. V lost 5 bases, J lost 1 base, and 11 bases lay in between. Germline CDR1 is SQVTM and CDR2 is ANQGSEA. The CDR3 covers 13 residues. The chain's CDR3 is CSVSTAGNTEAFF. Written as DNA, the CDR3 is TGCAGCGTTTCGACAGCCGGGAACACTGAAGCTTTCTTT.

The rearrangement uses TRBV15 and TRBJ1-5; D is unclear. The CDR3 is 16 amino acids. Looked up from germline, CDR1 is LNHNV and CDR2 is YYDKDF (reference sequence). V lost 3 bases to trimming and J lost 3 bases, with 15 bases between them. CDR3 sequence (DNA): TGTGCCACCAGCAGTTATAGGGAGGCGCCCAATCAGCCCCAGCATTTT. It encodes CATSSYREAPNQPQHF.

Worth noting for this clonotype: Relative to the germline gene, one junction end is altered; a read error may explain this. V gene TRBV29-1 combines with J gene TRBJ2-7, with a tentative D call TRBD2 (5 bases). Per the germline V gene, CDR1 is SQVTM and CDR2 is ANQGSEA. The CDR3 extends over 13 amino acids. CDR3 in amino acids: CSVEGPGSYEQYF. For the CDR3, the DNA is TGCAGCGTCGAAGGACCGGGAAGCTACGAGCAGTACTTC.

In its sample, this clonotype was seen a few times. The CDR3 sequence: CAITTSSTGELFF. Written as DNA, the CDR3 is TGTGCCATCACGACGAGTTCCACCGGGGAGCTGTTTTTT. The J gene is TRBJ2-2, the V gene TRBV10-3; D gene ambiguous. The CDR3 is 13 amino acids. In germline, CDR1 is ENHRY, CDR2 SYGVKD. V was pared by 7 bases and J by 4 bases, with 10 bases between.